The sequence of this T cell receptor (beta chain) was determined in a study of response to subunit inactivated influenza vaccine. Study results and caveats: Authors suggested each seasonal influenza vaccination recruits few new T cells.

The CDR3 consists of 16 residues. Germline-derived CDR1 and CDR2 are SGDLS and YYNGEE. A word on this clonotype: Its cognate antigen is unknown. The junction departs from the called germline gene at one end, perhaps through a read error.

TCRdb independently ran MiXCR on the RT-PCR reads; one entry per CDR3 protein. There are 550,000 to 600,000 distinct CDR3 sequences in the sample; approximately 12% occur only once, and roughly a tenth lies in the top ten. The specimen comprised PBMCs from blood, sampled on the day of vaccination. V gene TRBV9 combines with J gene TRBJ2-3; 12 positions agree with TRBD2. This receptor was obtained from a man between 45 and 60 years old who received an inactivated influenza vaccine. The CDR3 spells CASSRQLAGGTETQYF. The CDR3 coding sequence is TGTGCCAGCAGCAGACAACTAGCGGGGGGCACAGAAACGCAGTATTTT.